This T cell receptor (beta chain) was retrieved from a study of blood T cell repertoires in COVID-19. Study-level background: Samples taken during acute and convalescent COVID-19 were collected in the United States, Italy and Spain.

Original processing notes: The assay estimated nucleated cells by amplifying reference gene primers. Libraries were prepared by immunoSEQ multiplex PCR; TCRdb keeps only in-frame clonotypes and omits some of them. The V and J calls and clone size are taken from that table; D and trimming were inferred from the DNA. The profile shows 250,000 to 350,000 clones, about 85% of them singletons. Germline V gene data show CDR1 as LNHDA and CDR2 as SQIVND (reference sequence). This CDR3 spans 16 amino acids. Unmatched junction bases numbered 13, after V lost 6 bases and J lost 5 bases. This chain joins TRBV19 and TRBJ2-1, with 7 bases fitting TRBD2. Sequenced: peripheral blood. The sequence derives from a human donor with COVID-19, enrolled during active disease. The donor label of this sample is uncertain. This chain's CDR3 is CASSSAGASGNNEQFF. Here the CDR3 DNA reads TGTGCCAGTAGCTCAGCCGGGGCTAGCGGCAACAATGAGCAGTTCTTC.